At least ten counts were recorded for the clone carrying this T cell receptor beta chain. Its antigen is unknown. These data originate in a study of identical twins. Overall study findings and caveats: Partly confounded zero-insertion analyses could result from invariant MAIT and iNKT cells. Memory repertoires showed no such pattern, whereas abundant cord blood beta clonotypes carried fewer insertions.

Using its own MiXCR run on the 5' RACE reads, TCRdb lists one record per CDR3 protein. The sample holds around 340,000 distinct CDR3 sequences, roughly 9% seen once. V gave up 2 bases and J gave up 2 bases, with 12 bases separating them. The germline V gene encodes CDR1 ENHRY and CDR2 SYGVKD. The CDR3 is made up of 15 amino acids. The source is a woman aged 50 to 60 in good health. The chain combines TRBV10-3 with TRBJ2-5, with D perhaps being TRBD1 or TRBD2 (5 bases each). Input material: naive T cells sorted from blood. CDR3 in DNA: TGTGCCATCAGTGAGAAGGGACGGGTACAAGAGACCCAGTACTTC. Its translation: CAISEKGRVQETQYF.